The 21 T cell receptor beta chains reported below all come from one sample, sequenced in a study of T-cell reconstitution after alpha-beta-depleted transplantation in children. The authors prepared the TCRbeta library with unique molecular identifiers. Via MiXCR, TCRdb re-called the PCR reads, giving one row per CDR3 protein. Here the sample spans approximately 250,000 distinct CDR3 sequences, roughly 25% being singletons. This specimen consisted of PBMCs, obtained before TCRalphabeta/CD19-depleted stem cell transplant. The receptors were gathered from a girl aged 2 to 9 with Fanconi anemia, due to receive a stem cell transplant.

The chain is built from TRBV28 and TRBJ2-7; D may be TRBD2 (5 bases). This CDR3 is 15 amino acids long. From germline, CDR1 is MDHEN and CDR2 SYDVKM. Trimming cost V 3 bases and J 2 bases, with 14 bases left between them. The DNA for the CDR3 is TGTGCCAGCAGTTTCTCGGGATTGATCACCTACGAGCAGTACTTC. Its translation is CASSFSGLITYEQYF.

CDR3: CSVQFQTGELFF. The DNA for the CDR3 is TGCAGCGTCCAATTTCAAACCGGGGAGCTGTTTTTT. The rearrangement joins TRBV29-1 to TRBJ2-2, with unresolved D. Germline-derived CDR1 and CDR2 are SQVTM and ANQGSEA. V shed 6 bases and J shed 5 bases, with 10 bases lying between them. This CDR3 spans 12 amino acids.

This sequence joins TRBV12-3 or TRBV12-4 and TRBJ2-2, with a weak D call TRBD1 (5 bases). V lost 6 bases and J 5 bases, leaving 10 bases between the germline ends. The CDR3 consists of 13 residues. CDR3 sequence (DNA): TGTGCCAGCAGCCCGACAGAGACCGGGGAGCTGTTTTTT. This encodes CASSPTETGELFF.

The chain couples TRBV29-1 to TRBJ2-2; 7 positions agree with TRBD1. Unmatched junction bases numbered 5, after V lost 4 bases and J lost 0 bases. CDR3 length equals 15 residues. Per the germline V gene, CDR1 is SQVTM and CDR2 is ANQGSEA. CDR3 DNA sequence: TGCAGCGTTGGAGGGACAGAAACGAACACCGGGGAGCTGTTTTTT. This encodes CSVGGTETNTGELFF.

Ten or more counts support this clonotype. The chain joins TRBV7-6 to TRBJ2-1; TRBD2 aligns across 7 bases. Germline V lookup: CDR1 SGHVS, CDR2 FNYEAQ. This CDR3 contains 15 residues. Losses at the gene ends were 3 bases for V and 2 bases for J; bases not matched to a gene: 4. The CDR3 DNA reads as TGTGCCAGCAGCTTCACCGGGACTACCTACAATGAGCAGTTCTTC. As protein: CASSFTGTTYNEQFF.

This chain connects TRBV20-1 to TRBJ2-7; the D is unclear. The V end was cut by 5 bases, the J end by 2 bases, with 7 bases between. This CDR3 has 11 amino acids. CDR1 is DFQATT and CDR2 is SNEGSKA in the germline V gene (reference sequence). CDR3 loop: CSAVLAYEQYF. The CDR3 DNA reads as TGCAGTGCTGTTCTCGCCTACGAGCAGTACTTC.

The chain joins TRBV28 to TRBJ2-7; 8 bases agree with TRBD2. Germline CDR1 and CDR2: MDHEN and SYDVKM. J gave up 2 bases and V 4 bases, and 4 bases lay outside the gene matches. The CDR3 loop spans 14 amino acids. The CDR3 region has the DNA TGTGCCAGCAGTTGGGGACTAGGCCCCTACGAGCAGTACTTC. Its protein product is CASSWGLGPYEQYF.

This clonotype has at least ten counts. This sequence joins TRBV5-1 and TRBJ2-1, with 8 bases that match TRBD2. Germline lookup yields CDR1 SGHRS and CDR2 YFSETQ. The CDR3 has 16 amino acids. Trimming cost V 7 bases and J 2 bases; bases outside gene matches: 11. CDR3 in DNA: TGCGCCAGCTCACCGGGGAACGGGAGGGCCTACAATGAGCAGTTCTTC. Translation gives CASSPGNGRAYNEQFF.

The rearrangement links TRBV11-3 to TRBJ2-3; 12 bases align to TRBD2. Germline CDR1 is SGHNT and CDR2 is YENEEA. V trimming: 1 base; J trimming: 4 bases; junction bases outside the gene matches: 18. CDR3 size: 21 residues. Here the CDR3 reads CASSLGGSSSGGAFLPDTQYF. In DNA, the CDR3 is TGTGCCAGCAGCTTAGGGGGAAGTTCTAGCGGGGGGGCTTTCCTGCCAGATACGCAGTATTTT.

This clonotype has just a few counts. The gene calls are TRBV10-3 and TRBJ1-4, with D unclear. The ends were cut back, 0 bases at V and 0 bases at J, with 5 bases in the middle. The CDR3 totals 15 residues. Germline-derived CDR1 and CDR2 are ENHRY and SYGVKD. Here the CDR3 DNA reads TGTGCCATCAGTGAGTCGCGTACAACTAATGAAAAACTGTTTTTT. Residues: CAISESRTTNEKLFF.

This clonotype was detected many times. The V call is TRBV27, the J call TRBJ2-3, with no clear D. Germline CDR1 MNHEY, CDR2 SMNVEV (reference sequence). There are 13 residues in the CDR3. The germline V and J ends were trimmed by 5 bases and 1 base, with 7 bases remaining between them. The chain's CDR3 is CASSRYGTDTQYF. CDR3 bases: TGTGCCAGCAGTCGCTATGGCACAGATACGCAGTATTTT.

This clonotype showed up many times. The chain has TRBV10-3 and TRBJ2-2; 8 nucleotides line up with TRBD2. V gave up 7 bases and J gave up 1 base; unmatched junction bases: 8. This CDR3 is built from 16 residues. Germline V lookup: CDR1 ENHRY, CDR2 SYGVKD. The CDR3 reads CAIKNVAGRNTGELFF. The CDR3 DNA is TGTGCCATCAAGAACGTAGCGGGAAGGAACACCGGGGAGCTGTTTTTT.

The chain is built from TRBV18 and TRBJ1-1, with D perhaps matching TRBD1 (5 bases). The CDR3 length is 13 residues. Trimming removed 4 bases from V and 1 base from J, with 7 bases in between. The germline V gene encodes CDR1 KGHSH and CDR2 LQKENI. The CDR3 loop reads CASSHDRNTEAFF. The CDR3 bases are TGTGCCAGCTCACACGACAGGAACACTGAAGCTTTCTTT.

This clonotype was detected a few times. CDR3 sequence reads: CSSGPGHTEAFF. For the CDR3, the DNA is TGCAGCTCCGGACCCGGACATACTGAAGCTTTCTTT. The V and J genes are TRBV29-1 and TRBJ1-1, with a possible D match to TRBD1 (5 bases). The V gene's germline CDR1 is SQVTM and CDR2 ANQGSEA. V lost 8 bases to trimming and J lost 5 bases, with 15 bases between them. The CDR3 covers 12 residues.

The chain links TRBV3-1 to TRBJ2-5, with 13 bases identical to TRBD2. The germline gives CDR1 LGHDT, CDR2 YNNKEL (reference sequence). This CDR3 spans 16 amino acids. V lost 3 bases to trimming and J lost 2 bases; unmatched junction nucleotides: 3. In DNA form, the CDR3 reads TGTGCCAGCAGCCACCGGACTAGCGGGGGACAAGAGACCCAGTACTTC. Translation: CASSHRTSGGQETQYF.

The chain recombines TRBV7-6 with TRBJ2-7; 9 bases agree with TRBD2. The CDR3 spans 15 residues. CDR1 SGHVS and CDR2 FNYEAQ come from the germline V gene. Unmatched junction bases numbered 4, after V lost 2 bases and J lost 2 bases. The CDR3 reads CASSLLAGPPYEQYF. The CDR3 coding sequence is TGTGCCAGCAGCTTACTAGCGGGACCCCCCTACGAGCAGTACTTC.

The chain has TRBV20-1 and TRBJ1-1, with 7 nucleotides matching TRBD1. The CDR3 is 13 amino acids. V dropped 4 bases and J dropped 0; count of bases not matched to a gene: 2. The germline CDR1 and CDR2 sequences are DFQATT and SNEGSKA (reference sequence). This chain's CDR3 is CSATDRMNTEAFF. The CDR3 DNA sequence: TGCAGTGCTACGGACAGGATGAACACTGAAGCTTTCTTT.

The V and J genes are TRBV11-2 and TRBJ2-1; 15 bases align to TRBD2. Germline CDR1 SGHAT, CDR2 FQNNGV. The CDR3 length is 18 residues. V gave up 5 bases and J gave up 5 bases; unmatched junction bases: 10. Written as DNA, the CDR3 is TGTGCCAGCAGCCACTGGGGACTAGCGGGAGGTAGGGACAATGAGCAGTTCTTC. It codes for CASSHWGLAGGRDNEQFF.

This clonotype has ten or more counts. The rearrangement links TRBV12-3 or TRBV12-4 to TRBJ1-1, with D uncertain. V shed 5 bases and J shed 11 bases, with 12 bases lying between them. This CDR3 comprises 11 residues. CDR3: CASSPMTGAFF. DNA for the CDR3: TGTGCCAGCAGTCCGATGACTGGTGCTTTCTTT.

The rearrangement joins TRBV6-2 or TRBV6-3 to TRBJ2-7; unclear D gene. CDR1 and CDR2 (germline): MNHEY, SVGEGT. Trimming took 8 bases from V and 2 from J, leaving 10 bases between them. This CDR3 is built from 12 residues. The CDR3 region has the DNA TGTGCCAGCCCCGACGGAACCTACGAGCAGTACTTC. Its protein is CASPDGTYEQYF.

This clonotype was seen more than once but under ten times. The chain has TRBV29-1 and TRBJ2-7; no definite D call. Germline V gives CDR1 SQVTM, CDR2 ANQGSEA. The ends were cut back, 7 bases at V and 2 bases at J, with 9 bases in the middle. The CDR3 loop spans 11 amino acids. CDR3 nucleotide sequence: TGCAGCGCGACGGATCCCTACGAGCAGTACTTC. This codes for CSATDPYEQYF.